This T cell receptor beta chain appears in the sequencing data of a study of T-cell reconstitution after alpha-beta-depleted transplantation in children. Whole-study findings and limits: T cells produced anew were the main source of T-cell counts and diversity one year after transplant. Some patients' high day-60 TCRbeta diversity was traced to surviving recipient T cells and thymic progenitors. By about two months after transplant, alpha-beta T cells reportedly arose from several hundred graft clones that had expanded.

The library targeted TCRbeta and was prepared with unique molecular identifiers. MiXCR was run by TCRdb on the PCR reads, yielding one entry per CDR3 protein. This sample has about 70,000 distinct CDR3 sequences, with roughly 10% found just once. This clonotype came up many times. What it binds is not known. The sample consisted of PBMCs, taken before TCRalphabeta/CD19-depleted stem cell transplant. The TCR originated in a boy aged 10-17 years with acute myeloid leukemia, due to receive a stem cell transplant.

In nucleotides, the CDR3 is TGCAGTGCTAGACACTCTGGAAACACCATATATTTT. This encodes CSARHSGNTIYF. The J gene is TRBJ1-3, the V gene TRBV20-1; no firm D call. Trimming shortened V by 2 bases and J by 0 bases, and 2 bases separated the two germline ends. The CDR3 consists of 12 residues. CDR1 DFQATT and CDR2 SNEGSKA come from the germline V gene (reference sequence).